A selection of T cell receptor beta chains follows, all from one sample in a study of blood T cell repertoires in COVID-19. The repertoire was sequenced with immunoSEQ multiplex PCR; TCRdb's copy has only in-frame clones and lacks some. The repertoire holds some 300,000 clones, with roughly 88% as singletons. Sequencing used peripheral blood. All receptors derive from a woman younger than 45 who had recovered from COVID-19. Each CDR3 is given with its conserved first and last residue. Fields, in order: clone size, V gene, D gene, J gene, CDR3 protein, CDR3 DNA. D genes are given only for firm matches. A clone size is listed for some rows: how often the clone was seen (once, few, many), or a class if it is expanded.

few	TRBV7-8	TRBD1	TRBJ1-2	CASSSQGRGLRGYTF	TGTGCCAGCAGCTCTCAGGGCAGGGGGCTTCGCGGCTACACCTTC
.	TRBV2	TRBD1	TRBJ2-6	CASSDRGRPGANVLTF	TGTGCCAGCAGTGACAGGGGGCGGCCTGGGGCCAACGTCCTGACTTTC
.	TRBV5-6	.	TRBJ2-7	CASSLAGGNEQYF	TGTGCCAGCAGCTTGGCGGGGGGCAACGAGCAGTACTTC
.	TRBV20-1	.	TRBJ2-2	CSASGQLNTGELFF	TGCAGTGCTAGTGGCCAACTAAACACCGGGGAGCTGTTTTTT
.	TRBV6-1	.	TRBJ1-2	CASSEAAAGIYGYTF	TGTGCCAGCAGTGAAGCGGCGGCGGGGATCTATGGCTACACCTTC
.	TRBV30	.	TRBJ1-1	CAWSVGGTEAFF	TGTGCCTGGAGTGTCGGGGGCACTGAAGCTTTCTTT
.	TRBV14	TRBD1	TRBJ1-4	CASSFDIGTDEKLFF	TGTGCCAGCAGCTTTGACATCGGGACAGATGAAAAACTGTTTTTT
.	TRBV28	.	TRBJ1-2	CASWDNGDYGYTF	TGTGCCAGTTGGGACAACGGGGACTATGGCTACACCTTC
few	TRBV7-9	TRBD1	TRBJ2-7	CASSFTPGQPYEQYF	TGTGCCAGCAGCTTCACACCGGGACAGCCCTACGAGCAGTACTTC
.	TRBV24-1	TRBD1	TRBJ1-2	CATSDSRTGLSYGYTF	TGTGCCACCAGTGATTCCCGGACAGGGCTTAGCTATGGCTACACCTTC
.	TRBV4-2	.	TRBJ1-2	CASSQDNRGGYGYTF	TGTGCCAGCAGCCAAGATAATCGGGGGGGCTATGGCTACACCTTC
.	TRBV19	TRBD1	TRBJ1-6	CASSIDRTGGESPLHF	TGTGCCAGTAGTATAGATCGGACAGGGGGAGAATCACCCCTCCACTTT
.	TRBV12-3/TRBV12-4	.	TRBJ1-2	CASSFRNYGYTF	TGTGCCAGCAGTTTTAGAAACTATGGCTACACCTTC
.	TRBV24-1	.	TRBJ2-5	CATSGSGQETQYF	TGTGCCACCAGTGGTTCAGGGCAAGAGACCCAGTACTTC
.	TRBV6-1	TRBD1	TRBJ2-5	CASSDPGQRETQYF	TGTGCCAGCAGTGATCCGGGACAGAGAGAGACCCAGTACTTC
.	TRBV28	.	TRBJ2-4	CASSLPGEAKNIQYF	TGTGCCAGCAGTTTACCGGGGGAGGCCAAAAACATTCAGTACTTC
few	TRBV2	.	TRBJ1-1	CASTIGTEAFF	TGTGCCAGCACTATTGGCACTGAAGCTTTCTTT
.	TRBV10-3	TRBD2	TRBJ2-7	CAARAGGYEQYF	TGTGCCGCGAGGGCGGGGGGTTACGAGCAGTACTTC
.	TRBV5-6	.	TRBJ1-1	CASSPDGGAGTEAFF	TGTGCCAGCAGCCCCGACGGGGGGGCGGGAACTGAAGCTTTCTTT
.	TRBV11-2	.	TRBJ1-2	CASSPNRGVSVDGYTF	TGTGCCAGCAGCCCTAATCGGGGGGTATCGGTAGATGGCTACACCTTC
.	TRBV12-3/TRBV12-4	.	TRBJ1-2	CAGVGGGNGYTF	TGTGCCGGAGTGGGGGGAGGTAATGGCTACACCTTC
.	TRBV5-5	TRBD1	TRBJ1-5	CASSVNPGQATNQPQHF	TGTGCCAGCAGCGTTAATCCGGGACAGGCGACGAATCAGCCCCAGCATTTT
.	TRBV7-2	.	TRBJ1-1	CASSWAGAMNTEAFF	TGTGCCAGCAGCTGGGCAGGGGCCATGAACACTGAAGCTTTCTTT
.	TRBV29-1	TRBD2	TRBJ2-3	CSAAGLGEELDTQYF	TGCAGCGCCGCGGGACTAGGAGAGGAGTTGGATACGCAGTATTTT
.	TRBV7-2	.	TRBJ2-7	CASSFAGPESGEQYF	TGTGCCAGCAGCTTCGCCGGCCCCGAAAGCGGCGAGCAGTACTTC
few	TRBV2	TRBD1	TRBJ2-1	CASKDRDSYNEQFF	TGTGCCAGCAAGGACAGGGACTCCTACAATGAGCAGTTCTTC
.	TRBV27	TRBD1	TRBJ2-5	CASSSPSVGQQSVQYF	TGTGCCAGCAGTTCTCCCTCGGTGGGACAGCAAAGCGTACAGTACTTC
.	TRBV7-3	.	TRBJ2-3	CASSPYTSGLDTQYF	TGTGCCAGCAGCCCATATACGAGTGGGCTTGATACGCAGTATTTT
.	TRBV7-9	.	TRBJ1-1	CASSLLSGDRTEAFF	TGTGCCAGCAGCTTACTCTCAGGGGATCGGACTGAAGCTTTCTTT
.	TRBV2	TRBD1	TRBJ1-2	CASSDQGAWYGYTF	TGTGCCAGCAGTGACCAGGGGGCCTGGTATGGCTACACCTTC
.	TRBV19	.	TRBJ2-4	CASIDRAGKNIQYF	TGTGCCAGTATCGACAGGGCGGGAAAAAACATTCAGTACTTC
.	TRBV19	.	TRBJ1-2	CASSTAGVPNYGYTF	TGTGCCAGTAGTACCGCGGGGGTTCCCAACTATGGCTACACCTTC
once	TRBV2	TRBD1	TRBJ1-5	CASSTSGQNNQPQHF	TGTGCCAGCAGTACATCGGGACAGAATAATCAGCCCCAGCATTTT
.	TRBV6-1	TRBD2	TRBJ2-7	CASSVNLAGGFYEQYF	TGTGCCAGCAGTGTAAATCTAGCGGGGGGTTTCTACGAGCAGTACTTC
once	TRBV19	.	TRBJ1-2	CASSGNGYTF	TGTGCCAGTAGCGGGAACGGCTACACCTTC
few	TRBV2	TRBD2	TRBJ2-3	CASRAGTSADTQYF	TGTGCCAGCAGGGCCGGGACTAGTGCTGATACGCAGTATTTT
.	TRBV7-9	.	TRBJ1-1	CASSPQGDTEAFF	TGTGCCAGCAGCCCCCAAGGGGACACTGAAGCTTTCTTT
.	TRBV19	.	TRBJ2-4	CASSIDIRSRKYF	TGTGCCAGTAGTATAGATATCCGGTCCAGGAAGTACTTC
few	TRBV28	TRBD1	TRBJ1-2	CASSPGTGAYGYTF	TGTGCCAGCAGCCCCGGGACAGGGGCATATGGCTACACCTTC
.	TRBV7-6	.	TRBJ2-7	CASSLGQAFRNEQYF	TGTGCCAGCAGCTTAGGACAGGCGTTTAGGAACGAGCAGTACTTC
.	TRBV27	.	TRBJ2-7	CASSFGASEQYF	TGTGCCAGCAGTTTTGGAGCAAGCGAGCAGTACTTC
.	TRBV27	.	TRBJ1-2	CASRRWGSSNYGYTF	TGTGCCAGCCGCCGCTGGGGCAGCTCTAACTATGGCTACACCTTC
.	TRBV4-2	TRBD1	TRBJ1-2	CASSQDGVQGLNGYTF	TGTGCCAGCAGCCAAGACGGGGTACAGGGGCTGAATGGCTACACCTTC
.	TRBV6-5	TRBD1	TRBJ1-2	CASNQGALYGYTF	TGTGCCAGCAACCAGGGGGCTCTCTATGGCTACACCTTC
.	TRBV11-2	.	TRBJ2-5	CASSLSPPETQYF	TGTGCCAGCAGCTTAAGCCCCCCGGAGACCCAGTACTTC
.	TRBV7-8	.	TRBJ2-7	CASSLMKAGTSLTYEQYF	TGTGCCAGCAGCTTAATGAAAGCAGGAACGTCCCTGACCTACGAGCAGTACTTC
.	TRBV19	.	TRBJ2-3	CASSISGYSTDTQYF	TGTGCCAGTAGTATTAGCGGCTATAGCACAGATACGCAGTATTTT
.	TRBV20-1	TRBD1	TRBJ1-2	CSASLGQWAYGYTF	TGCAGTGCTAGTTTGGGACAGTGGGCCTATGGCTACACCTTC
.	TRBV18	.	TRBJ1-1	CASSPLQTSVTYAFF	TGTGCCAGCTCACCGCTCCAGACAAGTGTGACGTACGCTTTCTTT